This T cell receptor (beta chain) was recorded in a study of CD8 T cells in ankylosing spondylitis. The CDR3 is 14 residues long. Germline assignment: CDR1 MNHEY and CDR2 SVGEGT. The V end was cut by 2 bases, the J end by 6 bases, with 10 bases between. Quantitative molecular-barcoded 5'-RACE generated the TCR beta libraries. One entry per CDR3 protein results from TCRdb running MiXCR on the 5' RACE reads. The sample shows 450,000 or so distinct CDR3 sequences, roughly 27% of them seen only once. Notes on this clonotype: Its antigen remains unidentified.

Findings of the study overall: Reports say disease-linked clones showed up significantly more in matched ankylosing spondylitis synovial fluid. As for the disease-linked clones, they showed a CD8+ phenotype and occurred at relatively low frequencies in peripheral blood. Characteristic of ankylosing spondylitis blood, it appeared, was a TCR beta motif comprising fewer than 10 highly homologous variants.

This TCR was sampled from a male donor with ankylosing spondylitis. Sequenced sample: blood, either unsorted or a sorted T cell fraction (not recorded which). The chain joins TRBV6-2 or TRBV6-3 to TRBJ2-2; either TRBD1 or TRBD2 may supply D (5 bases each). CDR3 protein: CASSYPPGPGELFF. CDR3 nucleotides: TGTGCCAGCAGTTACCCCCCGGGGCCCGGGGAGCTGTTTTTT.